The 10 T cell receptor beta chains below were found in one sample sequenced in a study of T cells after yellow fever vaccination. A single record per CDR3 protein comes from TCRdb applying MiXCR to the 5' RACE reads. The sample has around 340,000 distinct CDR3 sequences, approximately 9% seen once; the top ten hold roughly 18%. The material was PBMCs, obtained on the day of the first yellow fever vaccination. These receptor sequences come from a young man who received the YFV17D yellow fever vaccine.

This clonotype was picked up a small number of times. The V and J genes are TRBV6-2 or TRBV6-3 and TRBJ2-1; perhaps TRBD1 as D (6 bases). Trimming took 6 bases from V and 0 from J, leaving 21 bases between them. The CDR3 is 18 residues long. CDR1 is MNHEY and CDR2 is SVGEGT in the germline V gene. The CDR3 here is CASRLSLGADSSYNEQFF. In DNA, the CDR3 is TGTGCCAGCAGACTGTCTCTGGGGGCTGATAGCTCCTACAATGAGCAGTTCTTC.

Ten or more counts support this clonotype. The chain is built from TRBV24-1 and TRBJ2-1; the D gene is possibly TRBD2 (5 bases). Trimming took 11 bases from V and 4 from J, leaving 11 bases between them. The CDR3 runs 12 residues. Germline values: CDR1 KGHDR, CDR2 SFDVKD. The CDR3 region is CASGSGYNEQFF. The CDR3 DNA is TGTGCCAGCGGTTCGGGATACAATGAGCAGTTCTTC.

Ten or more counts support this clonotype. The rearrangement uses TRBV25-1 and TRBJ1-1, with D possibly matching TRBD1 (6 bases). Per the germline V gene, CDR1 is MGHDK and CDR2 is SYGVNS. This CDR3 contains 15 residues. Trimming shortened V by 5 bases and J by 4 bases, and 17 bases separated the two germline ends. CDR3 sequence: CASSRGGGDVTEAFF. CDR3 sequence (DNA): TGTGCCAGCAGTAGGGGGGGAGGGGACGTCACTGAAGCTTTCTTT.

The rearrangement links TRBV11-2 to TRBJ2-2; no firm D call. Trimming removed 0 bases at V and 8 bases at J, with 16 bases between. The CDR3 runs 16 residues. Germline V gene lookup returns CDR1 SGHAT and CDR2 FQNNGV. The DNA for the CDR3 is TGTGCCAGCAGCTTAGATCGCCGGGTAGAGATGGGGGAGCTGTTTTTT. Protein product: CASSLDRRVEMGELFF.

The CDR3 DNA sequence: TGCGCCAGCAGCTTGAGCGGGATGAACACTGAAGCTTTCTTT. Its protein product is CASSLSGMNTEAFF. This sequence joins TRBV5-1 and TRBJ1-1; no clear D gene. V lost 1 base, J lost 0 bases, and 7 bases lay in between. The germline V gene has CDR1 SGHRS and CDR2 YFSETQ. CDR3 size: 14 residues.

This clonotype occurred a few times. This chain connects TRBV12-3 or TRBV12-4 to TRBJ1-2; possibly TRBD1 for D (5 bases). This CDR3 contains 14 residues. Trimming took 5 bases from V and 11 from J, leaving 21 bases between them. DNA of the CDR3: TGTGCCAGCAGTAGAGACAGCCAAATCTATGATTACACCTTC. It encodes CASSRDSQIYDYTF.

This clonotype was counted between two and nine times. The chain employs TRBV20-1 and TRBJ2-7; no firm D call. CDR3 size: 16 residues. The V end lost 5 bases, the J end lost 2 bases, and 22 bases lay between the germline ends. The germline gives CDR1 DFQATT, CDR2 SNEGSKA (reference sequence). CDR3 in DNA: TGCAGTGCTCGTGTTTTTGGGCAGAAAAATCCCTACGAGCAGTACTTC. Its protein is CSARVFGQKNPYEQYF.

This clonotype has only a few counts. J is TRBJ1-2 and V is TRBV3-1; D not certain. Trimming took off 1 base at V and 6 bases at J, with 9 bases between the two ends. Germline CDR1 LGHDT, CDR2 YNNKEL (reference sequence). The length of the CDR3 is 13 residues. CDR3 in DNA: TGTGCCAGCAGCCAAGTAGCCAGGAATGGCTACACCTTC. It specifies CASSQVARNGYTF.

For the CDR3, the DNA is TGTGCCAGCAGTGTGACTAGCGGGGGACCACAAGAGACCCAGTACTTC. This translates into CASSVTSGGPQETQYF. This chain uses TRBV6-1 with TRBJ2-5; 12 bases match TRBD2. Germline trimming cut 4 bases from V and 2 bases from J; bases unmatched to any gene: 5. Germline CDR1 and CDR2: MNHNS and SASEGT. The CDR3 consists of 16 residues.

This clonotype was picked up a small number of times. The chain has TRBV3-1 and TRBJ1-2; 7 positions agree with TRBD1. The CDR3 covers 16 residues. Germline CDR1 reads LGHDT; CDR2 reads YNNKEL (reference sequence). The V segment lost 2 bases and the J segment 7 bases; nucleotides outside the gene matches: 13. CDR3: CASSQSLGGGISGYTF. CDR3 DNA: TGTGCCAGCAGCCAAAGCTTAGGGGGCGGAATCTCTGGCTACACCTTC.